This entry lists 4 T cell receptor beta chains sequenced from one sample in a study of OX40 agonist ivuxolimab in advanced cancers. Assay used: immunoSEQ multiplex PCR; TCRdb lists only in-frame clones, some missing. The table lists about 64,000 clones, about four fifths of them singletons. Material: CD4+ or CD8+ T cells sorted from blood, obtained in a trial of the OX40 agonist ivuxolimab. The receptor set was obtained from an adult with an advanced solid tumor such as melanoma, head and neck, liver or kidney cancer.

V gene TRBV30 combines with J gene TRBJ2-3; D possibly corresponds to TRBD1 (5 bases). V lost 6 bases, J lost 2 bases, and 9 bases lay in between. CDR1 GTSNPN and CDR2 SVGIG come from the germline V gene (reference sequence). The CDR3 runs 12 residues. CDR3 DNA: TGTGCCTGTGGGGCCTTCACAGATACGCAGTATTTT. Translated, it gives CACGAFTDTQYF.

The J gene is TRBJ2-1, the V gene TRBV7-2, with a tentative D call TRBD2 (5 bases). The germline V gene encodes CDR1 SGHTA and CDR2 FQGNSA. The CDR3 is made up of 15 amino acids. V was shortened by 5 bases and J by 10 bases, with 21 bases between the two germline ends. This CDR3 is CASSIGGQAAREQFF. CDR3 DNA sequence: TGTGCCAGCAGCATAGGCGGGCAGGCGGCCCGGGAGCAGTTCTTC.

The chain is built from TRBV21-1 and TRBJ1-5. TRBV21-1 is reported as a pseudogene. This CDR3 has 14 residues. Here the CDR3 DNA reads TGTGCCAGCAGGGAAGAGGCTCAGAATCAGCCCCAGCATTTT. It is translated as CASREEAQNQPQHF.

The J gene is TRBJ1-4, the V gene TRBV14; no clear D. Germline CDR1 and CDR2: SGHDN and FVKESK. Trimming stripped 3 bases from V and 0 bases from J, with 8 bases between. This CDR3 spans 15 amino acids. CDR3 protein: CASSHKLSTNEKLFF. The CDR3 DNA reads as TGTGCCAGCAGCCATAAACTGTCAACTAATGAAAAACTGTTTTTT.